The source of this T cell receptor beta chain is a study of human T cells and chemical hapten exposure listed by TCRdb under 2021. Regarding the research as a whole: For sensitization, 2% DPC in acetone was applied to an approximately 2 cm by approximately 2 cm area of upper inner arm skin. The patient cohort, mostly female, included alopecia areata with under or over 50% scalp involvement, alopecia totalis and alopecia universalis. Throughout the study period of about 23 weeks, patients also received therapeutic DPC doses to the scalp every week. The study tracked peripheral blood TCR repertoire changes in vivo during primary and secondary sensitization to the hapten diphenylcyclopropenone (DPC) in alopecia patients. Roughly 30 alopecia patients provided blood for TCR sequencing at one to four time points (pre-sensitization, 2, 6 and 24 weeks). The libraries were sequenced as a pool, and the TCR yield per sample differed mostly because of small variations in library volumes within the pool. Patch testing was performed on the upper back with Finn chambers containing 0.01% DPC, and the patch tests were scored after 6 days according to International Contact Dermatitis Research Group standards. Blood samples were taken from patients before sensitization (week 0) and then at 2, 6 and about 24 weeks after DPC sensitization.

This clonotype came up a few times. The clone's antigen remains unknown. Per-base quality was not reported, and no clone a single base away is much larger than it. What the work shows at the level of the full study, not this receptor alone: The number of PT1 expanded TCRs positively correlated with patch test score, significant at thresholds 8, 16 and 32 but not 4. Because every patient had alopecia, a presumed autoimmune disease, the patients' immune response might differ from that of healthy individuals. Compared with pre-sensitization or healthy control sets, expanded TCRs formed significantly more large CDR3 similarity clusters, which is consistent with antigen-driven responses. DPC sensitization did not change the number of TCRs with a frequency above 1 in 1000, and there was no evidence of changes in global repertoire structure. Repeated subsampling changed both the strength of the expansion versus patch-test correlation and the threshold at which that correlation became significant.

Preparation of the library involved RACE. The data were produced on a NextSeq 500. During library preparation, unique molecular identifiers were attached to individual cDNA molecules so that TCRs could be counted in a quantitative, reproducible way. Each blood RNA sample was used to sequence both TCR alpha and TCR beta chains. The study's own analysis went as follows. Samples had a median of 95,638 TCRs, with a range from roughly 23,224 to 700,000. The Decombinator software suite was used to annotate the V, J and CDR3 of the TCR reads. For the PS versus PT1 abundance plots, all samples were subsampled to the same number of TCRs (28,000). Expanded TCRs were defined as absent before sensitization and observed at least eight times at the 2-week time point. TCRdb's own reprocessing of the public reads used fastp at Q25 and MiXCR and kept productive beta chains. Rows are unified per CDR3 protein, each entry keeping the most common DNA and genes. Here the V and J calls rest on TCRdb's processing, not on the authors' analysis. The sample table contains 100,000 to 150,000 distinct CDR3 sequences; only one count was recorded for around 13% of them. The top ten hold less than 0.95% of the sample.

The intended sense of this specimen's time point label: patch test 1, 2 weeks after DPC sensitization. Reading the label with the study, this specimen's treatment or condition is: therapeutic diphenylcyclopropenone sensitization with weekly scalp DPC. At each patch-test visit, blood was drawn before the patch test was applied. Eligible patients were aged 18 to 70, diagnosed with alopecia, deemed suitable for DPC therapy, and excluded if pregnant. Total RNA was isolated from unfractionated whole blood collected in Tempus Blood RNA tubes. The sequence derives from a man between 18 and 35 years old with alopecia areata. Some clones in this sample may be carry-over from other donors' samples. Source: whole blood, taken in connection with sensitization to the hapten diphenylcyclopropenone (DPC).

The CDR3 amino acid sequence is: CATQSGATDTQYF. The DNA sequence is as follows: TGTGCCACCCAATCGGGGGCGACAGATACGCAGTATTTT. The chain uses TRBV18 and TRBJ2-3; the D segment might be TRBD1 or TRBD2, since each matches 6 bases. The CDR3 has 13 amino acids, counting the end cysteine and phenylalanine. Of all the DNA, just the CDR3 is kept, 39 bases in frame from base 1. In the germline V gene, CDR1 corresponds to KGHSH and CDR2 to LQKENI. The junction carries 14 bases between V and J, which are trimmed by 10 bases and 3 bases respectively.